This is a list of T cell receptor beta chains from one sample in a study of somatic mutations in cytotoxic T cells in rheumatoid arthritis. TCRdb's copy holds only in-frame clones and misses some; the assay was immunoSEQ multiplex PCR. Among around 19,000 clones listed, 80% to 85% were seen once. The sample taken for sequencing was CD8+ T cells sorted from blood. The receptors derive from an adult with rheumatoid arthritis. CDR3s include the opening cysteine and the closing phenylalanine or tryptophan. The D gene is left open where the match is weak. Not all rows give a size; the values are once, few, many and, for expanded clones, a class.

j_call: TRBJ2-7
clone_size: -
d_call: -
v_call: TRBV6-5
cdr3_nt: TGTGCCAGCAGCCCGGTGGCAGGAGTGGGCGAGCAGTACTTC
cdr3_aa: CASSPVAGVGEQYF

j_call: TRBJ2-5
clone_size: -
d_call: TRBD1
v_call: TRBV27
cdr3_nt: TGTGCCAGCAGTTTACAGCTTTGTCAGGGGGCAGCCCAAGAGACCCAGTACTTC
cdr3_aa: CASSLQLCQGAAQETQYF

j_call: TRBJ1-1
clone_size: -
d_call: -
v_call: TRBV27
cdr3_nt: TGTGCCAGCAGTCAAGGGGGTAACACTGAAGCTTTCTTT
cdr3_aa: CASSQGGNTEAFF

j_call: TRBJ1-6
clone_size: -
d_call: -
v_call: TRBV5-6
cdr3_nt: TGTGCCAGCAGCTTGCAGGGAGGCTATAATTCACCCCTCCACTTT
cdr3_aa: CASSLQGGYNSPLHF

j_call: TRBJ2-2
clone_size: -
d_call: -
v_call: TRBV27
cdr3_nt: TGTGCCAGCAGTTCCTTCACCGGGGAGCTGTTTTTT
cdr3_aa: CASSSFTGELFF

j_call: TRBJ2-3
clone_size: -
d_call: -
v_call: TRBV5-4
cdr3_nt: TGTGCCAGCAACCTTAAGGGTGTAGATACGCAGTATTTT
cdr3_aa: CASNLKGVDTQYF

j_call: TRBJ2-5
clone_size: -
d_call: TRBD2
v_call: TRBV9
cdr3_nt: TGTGCCAGCAGCTCGGGGGGGCTAGCGGGGACTCAAGAGACCCAGTACTTC
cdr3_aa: CASSSGGLAGTQETQYF

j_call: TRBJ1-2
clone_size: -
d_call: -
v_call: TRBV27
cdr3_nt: TGTGCCAGCAGTTTATCTGAGGAGGGAACCTATGGCTACACCTTC
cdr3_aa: CASSLSEEGTYGYTF

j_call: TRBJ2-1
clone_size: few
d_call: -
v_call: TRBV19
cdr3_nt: TGTGCCAGTACCTCTGACGGAATCTTCTACAATGAGCAGTTCTTC
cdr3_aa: CASTSDGIFYNEQFF

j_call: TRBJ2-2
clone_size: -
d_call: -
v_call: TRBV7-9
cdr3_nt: TGTGCCAGCAGCTTAGCGGGGGCGAACACCGGGGAGCTGTTTTTT
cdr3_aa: CASSLAGANTGELFF

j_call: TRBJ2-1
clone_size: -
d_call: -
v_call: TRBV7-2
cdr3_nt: TGTGCCAGCAGCTTTGAAAGCGGGTTAATTGGGAATGAGCAGTTCTTC
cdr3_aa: CASSFESGLIGNEQFF

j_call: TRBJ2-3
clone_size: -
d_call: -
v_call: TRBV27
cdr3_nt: TGTGCCAGCAGTTTTGGGGACGAGTCTTATACGCAGTATTTT
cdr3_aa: CASSFGDESYTQYF

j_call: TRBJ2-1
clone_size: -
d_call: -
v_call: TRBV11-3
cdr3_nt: TGTGCCAGCAGCTTACGTGGTGACAATGAGCAGTTCTTC
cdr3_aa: CASSLRGDNEQFF

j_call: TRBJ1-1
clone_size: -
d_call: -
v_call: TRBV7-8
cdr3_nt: TGTGCCAGCAGCGGGAGGACGGAGAACACTGAAGCTTTCTTT
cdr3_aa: CASSGRTENTEAFF

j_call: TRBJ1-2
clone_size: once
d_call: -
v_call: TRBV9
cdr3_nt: TGTGCCAGCAGTATCGGGACGGAGGTTAACTATGGCTACACCTTC
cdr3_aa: CASSIGTEVNYGYTF

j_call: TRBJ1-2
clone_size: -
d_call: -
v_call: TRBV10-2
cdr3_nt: TGCGCCAGCAGGTGGTCTACGTATGGCTACACCTTC
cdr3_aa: CASRWSTYGYTF

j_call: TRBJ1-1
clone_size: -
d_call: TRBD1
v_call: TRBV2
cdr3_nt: TGTGCCAGCAGGGCAGGGGGACTCACTGAAGCTTTCTTT
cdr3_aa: CASRAGGLTEAFF

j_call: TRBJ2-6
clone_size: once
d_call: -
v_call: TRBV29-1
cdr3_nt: TGCAGCGTTGCAGGGGTCTCTGGGGCCAACGTCCTGACTTTC
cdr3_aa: CSVAGVSGANVLTF

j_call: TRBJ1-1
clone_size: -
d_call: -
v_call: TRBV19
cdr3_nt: TGTGCCAGTAGAAACAGGGTTCACACTGAAGCTTTCTTT
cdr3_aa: CASRNRVHTEAFF

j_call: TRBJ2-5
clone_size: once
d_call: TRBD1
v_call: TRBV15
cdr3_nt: TGTGCCACCAGCAGAGACAGGGGGATGGAGACCCAGTACTTC
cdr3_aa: CATSRDRGMETQYF

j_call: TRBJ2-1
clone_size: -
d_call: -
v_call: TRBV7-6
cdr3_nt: TGTGCCAGCAGCTCGTTTCTTGGGGAGCAGTTCTTC
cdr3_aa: CASSSFLGEQFF